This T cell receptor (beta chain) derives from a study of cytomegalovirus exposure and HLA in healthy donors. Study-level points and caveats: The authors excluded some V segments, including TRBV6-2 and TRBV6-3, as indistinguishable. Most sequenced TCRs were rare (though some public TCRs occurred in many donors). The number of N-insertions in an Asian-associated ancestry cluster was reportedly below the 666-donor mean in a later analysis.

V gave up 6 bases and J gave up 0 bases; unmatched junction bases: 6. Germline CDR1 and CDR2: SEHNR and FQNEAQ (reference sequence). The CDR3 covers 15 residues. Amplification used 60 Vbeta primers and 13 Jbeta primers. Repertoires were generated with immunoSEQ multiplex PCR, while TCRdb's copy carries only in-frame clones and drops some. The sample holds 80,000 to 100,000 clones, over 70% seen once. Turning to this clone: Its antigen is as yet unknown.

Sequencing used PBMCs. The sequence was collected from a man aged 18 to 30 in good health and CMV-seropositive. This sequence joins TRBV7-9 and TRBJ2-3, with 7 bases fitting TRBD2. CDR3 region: CASSTPSGSTDTQYF. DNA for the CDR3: TGTGCCAGCAGTACACCTAGCGGTAGCACAGATACGCAGTATTTT.